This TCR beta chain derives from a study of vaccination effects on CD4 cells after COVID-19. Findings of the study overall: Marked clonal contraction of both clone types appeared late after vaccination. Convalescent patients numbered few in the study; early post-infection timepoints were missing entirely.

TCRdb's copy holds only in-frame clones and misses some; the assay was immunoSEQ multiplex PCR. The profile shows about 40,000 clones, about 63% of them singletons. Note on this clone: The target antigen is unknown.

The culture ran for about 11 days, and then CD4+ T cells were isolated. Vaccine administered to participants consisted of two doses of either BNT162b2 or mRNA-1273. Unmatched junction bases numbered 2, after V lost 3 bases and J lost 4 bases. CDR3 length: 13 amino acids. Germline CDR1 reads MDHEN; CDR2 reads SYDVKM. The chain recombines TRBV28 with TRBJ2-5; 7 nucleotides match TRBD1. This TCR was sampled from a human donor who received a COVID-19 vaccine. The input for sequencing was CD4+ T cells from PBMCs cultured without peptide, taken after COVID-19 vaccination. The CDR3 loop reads CASSLGQLETQYF. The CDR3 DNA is TGTGCCAGCAGTTTGGGACAGCTAGAGACCCAGTACTTC.